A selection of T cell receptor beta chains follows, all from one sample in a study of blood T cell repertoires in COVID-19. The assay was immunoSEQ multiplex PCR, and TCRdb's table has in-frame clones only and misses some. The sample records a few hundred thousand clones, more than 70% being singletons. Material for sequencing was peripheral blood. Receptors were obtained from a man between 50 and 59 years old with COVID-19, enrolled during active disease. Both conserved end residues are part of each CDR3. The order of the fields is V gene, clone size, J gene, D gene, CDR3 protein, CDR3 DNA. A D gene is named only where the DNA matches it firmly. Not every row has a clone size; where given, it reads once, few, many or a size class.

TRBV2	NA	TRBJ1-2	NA	CASNLGGRGGYTF	TGTGCCAGCAACCTGGGGGGGCGCGGAGGCTACACCTTC
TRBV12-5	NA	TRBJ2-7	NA	CASKPGVTYEQYF	TGTGCTAGTAAACCCGGAGTAACCTACGAGCAGTACTTC
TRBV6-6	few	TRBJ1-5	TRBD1	CASSYSGQGTQPQHF	TGTGCCAGCAGTTACTCGGGACAGGGTACCCAGCCCCAGCATTTT
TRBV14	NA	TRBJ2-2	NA	CASSQYTTIGELFF	TGTGCCAGCAGCCAATACACTACTATAGGGGAGCTGTTTTTT
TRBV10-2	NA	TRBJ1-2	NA	CASTGGATGGYTF	TGCGCCAGCACGGGAGGGGCTACGGGGGGCTACACCTTC
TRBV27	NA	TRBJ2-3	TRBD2	CASTRLAGATDTQYF	TGTGCCAGCACCCGACTAGCGGGGGCGACAGATACGCAGTATTTT
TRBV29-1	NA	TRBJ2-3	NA	CSVARGPTDTQYF	TGCAGCGTTGCCCGAGGGCCCACAGATACGCAGTATTTT
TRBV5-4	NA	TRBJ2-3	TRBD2	CASSLGGRQVVDTQYF	TGTGCCAGCAGCTTGGGCGGGAGGCAGGTAGTAGATACGCAGTATTTT
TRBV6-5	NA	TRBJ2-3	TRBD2	CASSLAGEADTQYF	TGTGCCAGCAGTTTAGCGGGAGAGGCAGATACGCAGTATTTT
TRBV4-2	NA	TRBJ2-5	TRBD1	CASSQPGQGETQYF	TGTGCCAGCAGCCAACCGGGACAGGGAGAGACCCAGTACTTC
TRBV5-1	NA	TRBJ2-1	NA	CASSFGGDARSSYNEQFF	TGCGCCAGCAGCTTCGGGGGAGACGCAAGGAGCTCCTACAATGAGCAGTTCTTC
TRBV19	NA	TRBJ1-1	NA	CASSTQGLNTEAFF	TGTGCCAGTAGTACACAGGGCCTAAACACTGAAGCTTTCTTT
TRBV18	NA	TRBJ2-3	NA	CASSHPGASTDTQYF	TGTGCCAGCTCACATCCAGGGGCGTCCACAGATACGCAGTATTTT
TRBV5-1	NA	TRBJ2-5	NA	CASSNAGGLETQYF	TGCGCCAGCTCCAACGCCGGGGGGCTAGAGACCCAGTACTTC
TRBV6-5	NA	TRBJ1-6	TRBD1	CASRPPGQLNSPLHF	TGTGCCAGCAGGCCCCCGGGACAGCTGAATTCACCCCTCCACTTT
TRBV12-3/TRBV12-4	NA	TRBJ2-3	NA	CASSFSDTDTQYF	TGTGCCAGCAGTTTTTCAGACACAGATACGCAGTATTTT
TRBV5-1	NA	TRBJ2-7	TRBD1	CASSPRGQSYEQYF	TGCGCCAGCAGCCCCCGGGGACAGTCCTACGAGCAGTACTTC
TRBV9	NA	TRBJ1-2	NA	CASGGWRGQSGLGYTF	TGTGCCAGCGGCGGCTGGAGGGGCCAGTCTGGGCTTGGCTACACCTTC
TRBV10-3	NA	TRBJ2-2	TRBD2	CAISVGTSENTGELFF	TGTGCCATCAGTGTCGGGACTAGCGAAAACACCGGGGAGCTGTTTTTT
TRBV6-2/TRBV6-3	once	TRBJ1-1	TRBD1	CASSPDMGQGASLGFTEAFF	TGTGCCAGCAGTCCCGATATGGGACAGGGGGCCAGTCTGGGCTTTACTGAAGCTTTCTTT
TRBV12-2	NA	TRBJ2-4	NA	CASRSPLCLPNIQYF	TGTGCAAGTCGCTCCCCCTTATGCCTACCCAACATTCAGTACTTC
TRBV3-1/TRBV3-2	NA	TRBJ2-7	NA	CASSHPGSSYEQYF	TGTGCCAGCAGCCACCCCGGGAGCTCCTACGAGCAGTACTTC
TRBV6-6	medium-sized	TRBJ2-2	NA	CASATLPPTGELFF	TGTGCCAGCGCAACTTTACCTCCAACCGGGGAGCTGTTTTTT
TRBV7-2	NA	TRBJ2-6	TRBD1	CASSPRDRGAGANVLTF	TGTGCCAGCAGCCCCCGCGACAGGGGGGCTGGGGCCAACGTCCTGACTTTC
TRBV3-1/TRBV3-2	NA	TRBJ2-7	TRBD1	CASSQGDRVNSEQYF	TGTGCCAGCAGCCAAGGGGACAGGGTTAACAGCGAGCAGTACTTC
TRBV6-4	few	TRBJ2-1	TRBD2	CASSVELRTSGAEQFF	TGTGCCAGCAGTGTTGAGCTCCGGACTAGCGGGGCAGAGCAGTTCTTC
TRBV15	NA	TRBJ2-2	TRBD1	CATSRDQDRAGGELFF	TGTGCCACCAGCAGAGATCAGGACAGGGCGGGCGGGGAGCTGTTTTTT
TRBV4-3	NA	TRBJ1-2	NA	CASSQSSGDGIGYTF	TGCGCCAGCAGCCAATCCTCGGGGGACGGGATTGGCTACACCTTC